These 29 T cell receptor beta chains originate from one sample sequenced in a study of neurological immune-mediated disorders. Using its own MiXCR run on the 5' RACE reads, TCRdb lists one record per CDR3 protein. The data show about 58,000 distinct CDR3 sequences, roughly 3.5% seen once. Specimen: PBMCs. The receptors stem from a woman aged 60 to 75 with multiple sclerosis.

This clonotype was seen at least ten times. This chain uses TRBV7-2 with TRBJ2-4; D tentatively fits TRBD1 or TRBD2 (5 bases each). This CDR3 is 14 amino acids long. The V gene lost 5 bases and the J gene lost 7 bases, with 15 bases spanning the gap. Germline V gives CDR1 SGHTA, CDR2 FQGNSA. CDR3 sequence reads: CASSRGPFRNIQYF. In DNA, the CDR3 is TGTGCCAGCAGCAGGGGACCTTTTAGGAACATTCAGTACTTC.

This clonotype occurred a few times. This clone may be a read error of a much larger clone one base away. This chain connects TRBV20-1 to TRBJ2-3; D possibly corresponds to TRBD2 (5 bases). CDR1 is DFQATT, CDR2 SNEGSKA, per germline (reference sequence). V was clipped by 5 bases and J by 0 bases, with 15 bases between them. The CDR3 contains 15 residues. The CDR3 bases are TGCAGTGCTCCTATAGAGGGTATCAGCACAGATACGCAGTATTTT. Residues: CSAPIEGISTDTQYF.

There are many counts of this clonotype. The chain has TRBV9 and TRBJ2-5; TRBD1 matches at 7 bases. Germline V lookup: CDR1 SGDLS, CDR2 YYNGEE. After removal of 0 bases from V and 3 bases from J, the junction contained 8 bases not matched to a gene. This CDR3 is built from 16 residues. This CDR3 is CASSVERQGMKETQYF. As DNA, the CDR3 is TGTGCCAGCAGCGTAGAGAGACAGGGAATGAAAGAGACCCAGTACTTC.

This clonotype was seen ten or more times. The genes are TRBV12-3 or TRBV12-4 and TRBJ2-1, with a tentative D call TRBD2 (6 bases). Trimming stripped 7 bases from V and 12 bases from J, with 19 bases between. This CDR3 has 13 amino acids. Here the CDR3 reads CASTPGGAVGQFF. Here the CDR3 DNA reads TGTGCCAGCACCCCCGGGGGTGCGGTTGGGCAGTTCTTC.

The sample holds many counts of this clonotype. The V gene is TRBV5-1, the J gene TRBJ2-7; TRBD2 is a possible D gene (6 bases). The ends were cut back, 0 bases at V and 6 bases at J, with 31 bases in the middle. This CDR3 has 20 residues. Germline assignment: CDR1 SGHRS and CDR2 YFSETQ. In nucleotides, the CDR3 is TGCGCCAGCAGCTTGGGTGTACGGGGTTCCCGGGACTTCCGGAACACCGAGCAGTACTTC. It specifies CASSLGVRGSRDFRNTEQYF.

This clonotype has a count of ten or more. The chain uses TRBV20-1 and TRBJ1-3; tentatively, D is TRBD1 (6 bases). Germline V gives CDR1 DFQATT, CDR2 SNEGSKA (reference sequence). This CDR3 is 15 amino acids long. The V gene lost 6 bases and the J gene lost 0 bases, with 15 bases spanning the gap. The CDR3 sequence: CSAMGAANSGNTIYF. The CDR3 DNA sequence: TGCAGTGCCATGGGGGCAGCCAACTCTGGAAACACCATATATTTT.

The rearrangement joins TRBV5-1 to TRBJ2-2; D gene uncertain. Germline CDR1 is SGHRS and CDR2 is YFSETQ. V lost 0 bases, J lost 5 bases, and 8 bases lay in between. CDR3 length: 14 amino acids. The CDR3 region has the DNA TGCGCCAGCAGCTTGGCCTGGGTGACCGGGGAGCTGTTTTTT. This gives the protein CASSLAWVTGELFF.

This clonotype is labeled medium-sized. The V call is TRBV29-1, the J call TRBJ1-3, with TRBD1 identical over 7 bases. CDR1 SQVTM and CDR2 ANQGSEA come from the germline V gene. The CDR3 loop spans 12 amino acids. Trimming removed 6 bases from V and 4 bases from J; junction bases left unmatched: 3. The CDR3 DNA is TGCAGCGTGGGACAGTCCGGAAACACCATATATTTT. Its protein is CSVGQSGNTIYF. Full variable domain (rest looked up from reference TRBV29-1 and TRBJ1-3): SAVISQKPSRDICQRGTSLTIQCQVDSQVTMMFWYRQQPGQSLTLIATANQGSEATYESGFVIDKFPISRPNLTFSTLTVSNMSPEDSSIYLCSVGQSGNTIYFGEGSWLTVV.

This clonotype was recorded many times. The chain joins TRBV5-1 to TRBJ1-1, with 7 nucleotides matching TRBD1. The length of the CDR3 is 16 residues. Germline CDR1 and CDR2: SGHRS and YFSETQ. After removal of 0 bases from V and 0 bases from J, the junction contained 5 bases not matched to a gene. In DNA, the CDR3 is TGCGCCAGCAGCTTGGTCTACAGGGGACTGAACACTGAAGCTTTCTTT. It yields the protein CASSLVYRGLNTEAFF.

This clonotype was recorded many times. J is TRBJ1-5 and V is TRBV10-1; D gene uncertain. Germline V gene data show CDR1 as WNHNN and CDR2 as SYGVQD (reference sequence). V was shortened by 8 bases and J by 2 bases, with 7 bases between the two germline ends. CDR3 length equals 12 residues. CDR3 loop: CASPKCNQPQHF. CDR3 nucleotides: TGCGCCAGCCCCAAATGCAATCAGCCCCAGCATTTT.

This clonotype has ten or more counts. The chain links TRBV5-1 to TRBJ2-1; tentatively, D is TRBD1 (6 bases). This CDR3 spans 15 amino acids. V was trimmed by 0 bases and J by 8 bases, leaving 15 bases between them. Germline V gene lookup returns CDR1 SGHRS and CDR2 YFSETQ. The CDR3 sequence is CASSLARTVNDEQFF. In nucleotides, the CDR3 is TGCGCCAGCAGCTTGGCACGGACAGTGAACGATGAGCAGTTCTTC.

This chain joins TRBV5-5 and TRBJ2-1; TRBD2 matches 15 bases. This CDR3 has 16 amino acids. From germline, CDR1 is SGHKS and CDR2 YYEKEE (reference sequence). Germline trimming cut 4 bases from V and 4 bases from J; bases unmatched to any gene: 3. CDR3 in amino acids: CASSRTSGGVYNEQFF. The CDR3 region has the DNA TGTGCCAGCAGCCGGACTAGCGGGGGGGTTTACAATGAGCAGTTCTTC.

Comments on this clonotype: Germline and junction disagree at one end, which may indicate a read error. J is TRBJ2-6 and V is TRBV4-2; TRBD2 agrees at 13 bases. Germline V gene lookup returns CDR1 LGHNA and CDR2 YNFKEQ. The CDR3 totals 18 residues. CDR3 sequence: CASSLTSGGASGAKVLTF. The CDR3 nucleotides read TGTGCCAGCAGCCTCACTAGCGGGGGGGCTTCTGGGGCCAAAGTCCTGACTTTC.

This clonotype was detected only a few times. V is TRBV12-3 or TRBV12-4 and J is TRBJ2-1; TRBD1 matches at 10 bases. After removal of 5 bases from V and 7 bases from J, the junction contained 8 bases not matched to a gene. This CDR3 spans 15 amino acids. CDR3 residues: CASSTGDRGGNEQFF. DNA for the CDR3: TGTGCCAGCAGTACCGGGGACAGGGGAGGAAATGAGCAGTTCTTC.

The sample holds many counts of this clonotype. The chain is built from TRBV25-1 and TRBJ1-3; perhaps TRBD1 as D (5 bases). Trimming cost V 1 base and J 3 bases, with 10 bases left between them. The CDR3 runs 15 residues. Germline CDR1 is MGHDK and CDR2 is SYGVNS. In nucleotides, the CDR3 is TGTGCCAGCAGTGAATTCGGGGCTGGTGGAAACACCATATATTTT. Amino acid sequence: CASSEFGAGGNTIYF.

This clonotype was seen only a few times. It may be a read error: a sequence one base away is much more abundant. This is likely a read error, given that the CDR3 carries no conserved phenylalanine or tryptophan at its end. The rearrangement uses TRBV20-1 and TRBJ2-7; no reliable D call. The CDR3 is made up of 13 amino acids. V shed 2 bases and J shed 0 bases, with 8 bases lying between them. Germline CDR1 reads DFQATT; CDR2 reads SNEGSKA (reference sequence). CDR3 amino acids: CSARPKSSYEQYC. The CDR3 DNA reads TGCAGTGCTAGACCCAAGAGCTCCTACGAGCAGTACTGC.

This clonotype was recorded many times. The rearrangement links TRBV18 to TRBJ2-1; D not resolved. The germline V gene has CDR1 KGHSH and CDR2 LQKENI. CDR3 size: 13 residues. V lost 2 bases to trimming and J lost 10 bases, with 12 bases between them. CDR3 in amino acids: CASSPATSREQFF. The CDR3 DNA is TGTGCCAGCTCACCAGCGACGAGCAGGGAGCAGTTCTTC.

This clonotype has ten or more counts. V gene TRBV20-1 combines with J gene TRBJ1-2; D unclear. CDR3 size: 14 residues. Trimming stripped 5 bases from V and 0 bases from J, with 13 bases between. The germline V gene has CDR1 DFQATT and CDR2 SNEGSKA (reference sequence). CDR3 bases: TGCAGTGCTCGCCGACACGCTACTAACTATGGCTACACCTTC. It specifies CSARRHATNYGYTF.

This clonotype counts as medium-sized. The genes are TRBV15 and TRBJ1-2; TRBD1 might be the D (5 bases). V lost 0 bases and J lost 3, with 20 bases in between. Germline V gene lookup returns CDR1 LNHNV and CDR2 YYDKDF (reference sequence). The CDR3 sequence is 18 residues long. DNA of the CDR3: TGTGCCACCAGCAGAGATAAGGGTAACAGGTTAGCCGACTATGGCTACACCTTC. Translating it yields CATSRDKGNRLADYGYTF.

This clonotype was counted many times. This chain links TRBV20-1 with TRBJ2-6, with D possibly TRBD1 on 6 matching bases. Trimming pared 5 bases from V and 3 bases from J, leaving 14 bases between. CDR3 length equals 15 residues. Germline loops: CDR1 DFQATT, CDR2 SNEGSKA (reference sequence). The DNA for the CDR3 is TGCAGTGCTCGAAACAGGGTGCGTGGGGCCAACGTCCTGACTTTC. Translated, it gives CSARNRVRGANVLTF.

This clonotype came up many times. V usage is TRBV7-2 and J usage is TRBJ2-7; D possibly corresponds to TRBD2 (6 bases). The CDR3 has 14 amino acids. The germline V gene encodes CDR1 SGHTA and CDR2 FQGNSA. Trimming cost V 1 base and J 2 bases, with 9 bases left between them. In DNA, the CDR3 is TGTGCCAGCAGCTTAGTTGCGGGGACCTACGAGCAGTACTTC. Translation: CASSLVAGTYEQYF.

The table lists this clonotype with many counts. V gene TRBV12-3 or TRBV12-4 combines with J gene TRBJ2-5; no clear D. The CDR3 has 13 residues. V lost 3 bases and J lost 8, with 13 bases in between. The CDR3 reads CASSFRSPGTQYF. The CDR3 nucleotides read TGTGCCAGCAGTTTCCGGTCCCCTGGTACCCAGTACTTC.

This clonotype was observed many times. The chain recombines TRBV5-1 with TRBJ1-2, with 11 positions matching TRBD1. The trim removed 5 bases at V and 6 bases at J, leaving 12 bases unmatched. Per the germline V gene, CDR1 is SGHRS and CDR2 is YFSETQ. The CDR3 extends over 16 amino acids. The CDR3 loop reads CASRRTGGHGLDGYTF. The CDR3 DNA reads TGCGCCAGCAGGAGGACAGGGGGCCATGGCTTAGATGGCTACACCTTC.

This clonotype appeared many times. The chain links TRBV15 to TRBJ1-5; 7 nucleotides line up with TRBD1. V lost 4 bases, J lost 0 bases, and 9 bases stayed unmatched. This CDR3 region has 17 residues. Germline V gene data show CDR1 as LNHNV and CDR2 as YYDKDF (reference sequence). The CDR3 here is CATSMTGILYSNQPQHF. CDR3 nucleotides: TGTGCCACCAGCATGACAGGGATCCTCTATAGCAATCAGCCCCAGCATTTT.

This clonotype was seen many times. The J gene is TRBJ1-1, the V gene TRBV5-1, with D unresolved. The CDR3 extends over 15 amino acids. The germline gives CDR1 SGHRS, CDR2 YFSETQ. Trimming left V 0 bases short and J 1 base short, with 10 bases between. Here the CDR3 DNA reads TGCGCCAGCAGCTTGGAACGCCTGGGGAACACTGAAGCTTTCTTT. It yields the protein CASSLERLGNTEAFF.

The chain joins TRBV19 to TRBJ1-5; D is perhaps TRBD1 (5 bases). CDR1 and CDR2 from the germline V gene are LNHDA and SQIVND (reference sequence). The CDR3 is made up of 15 amino acids. V dropped 7 bases and J dropped 1 base, with 14 bases sitting between them. In DNA, the CDR3 is TGTGCCAGTACTTTTTCAGGGACGAGCAATCAGCCCCAGCATTTT. This translates into CASTFSGTSNQPQHF.

This clonotype was picked up many times. The chain is built from TRBV28 and TRBJ2-7; 10 bases agree with TRBD1. The CDR3 length is 16 residues. Unmatched junction bases numbered 9, after V lost 4 bases and J lost 3 bases. The germline V gene encodes CDR1 MDHEN and CDR2 SYDVKM. The CDR3 sequence is CASSYSPRTGGYEQYF. The CDR3 DNA is TGTGCCAGCAGTTATAGCCCTAGGACAGGGGGCTACGAGCAGTACTTC.

This clonotype appeared many times. V usage is TRBV29-1 and J usage is TRBJ1-1; 7 nucleotides line up with TRBD1. The trim removed 4 bases at V and 3 bases at J, leaving 2 bases unmatched. This CDR3 is built from 12 residues. Germline V lookup: CDR1 SQVTM, CDR2 ANQGSEA. The CDR3 nucleotides are TGCAGCGTTGGGGGACAGTACACTGAAGCTTTCTTT. This gives the protein CSVGGQYTEAFF.

This clonotype was seen repeatedly, ten times or more. The rearrangement links TRBV7-3 to TRBJ2-3, with D perhaps given as TRBD1 or TRBD2 (5 bases each). Trimming took off 1 base at V and 1 base at J, with 6 bases between the two ends. The CDR3 contains 14 residues. Per germline, CDR1 SGHTA and CDR2 FQGTGA. The chain's CDR3 is CASSLMGGTDTQYF. CDR3 nucleotide sequence: TGTGCCAGCAGCTTAATGGGGGGCACAGATACGCAGTATTTT.